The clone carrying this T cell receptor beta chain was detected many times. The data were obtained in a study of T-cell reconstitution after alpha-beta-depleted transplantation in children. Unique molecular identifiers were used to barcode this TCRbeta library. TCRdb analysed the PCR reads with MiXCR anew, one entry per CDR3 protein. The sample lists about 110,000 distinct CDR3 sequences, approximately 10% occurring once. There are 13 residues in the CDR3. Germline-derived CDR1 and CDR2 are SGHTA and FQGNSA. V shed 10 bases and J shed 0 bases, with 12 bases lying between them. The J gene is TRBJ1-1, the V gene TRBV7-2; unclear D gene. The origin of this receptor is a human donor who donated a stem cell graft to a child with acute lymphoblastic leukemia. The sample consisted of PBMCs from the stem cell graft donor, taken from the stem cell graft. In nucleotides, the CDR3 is TGTGCCACCACAAAGTCGGTGAACACTGAAGCTTTCTTT. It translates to CATTKSVNTEAFF. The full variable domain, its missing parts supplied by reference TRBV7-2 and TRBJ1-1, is GAGVSQSPSNKVTEKGKDVELRCDPISGHTALYWYRQSLGQGLEFLIYFQGNSAPDKSGLPSDRFSAERTGGSVSTLTIQRTQQEDSAVYLCATTKSVNTEAFFGQGTRLTVV.